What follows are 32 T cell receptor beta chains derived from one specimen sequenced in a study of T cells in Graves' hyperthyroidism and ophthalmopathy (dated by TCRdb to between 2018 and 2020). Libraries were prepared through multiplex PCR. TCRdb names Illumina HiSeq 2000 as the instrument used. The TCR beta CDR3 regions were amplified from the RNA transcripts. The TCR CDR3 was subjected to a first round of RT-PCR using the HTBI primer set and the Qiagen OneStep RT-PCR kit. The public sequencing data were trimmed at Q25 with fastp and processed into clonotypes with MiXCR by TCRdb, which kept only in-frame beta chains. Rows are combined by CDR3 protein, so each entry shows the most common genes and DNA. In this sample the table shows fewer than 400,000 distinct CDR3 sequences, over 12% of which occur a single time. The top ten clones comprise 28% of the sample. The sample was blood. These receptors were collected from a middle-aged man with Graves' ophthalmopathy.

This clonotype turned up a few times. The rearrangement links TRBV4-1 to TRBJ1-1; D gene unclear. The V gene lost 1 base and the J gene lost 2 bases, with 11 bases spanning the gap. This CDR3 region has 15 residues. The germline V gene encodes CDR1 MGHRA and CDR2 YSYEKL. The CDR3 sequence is CASSQVGRVNTEAFF. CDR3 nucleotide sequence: TGCGCCAGCAGCCAAGTGGGGAGGGTTAACACTGAAGCTTTCTTT.

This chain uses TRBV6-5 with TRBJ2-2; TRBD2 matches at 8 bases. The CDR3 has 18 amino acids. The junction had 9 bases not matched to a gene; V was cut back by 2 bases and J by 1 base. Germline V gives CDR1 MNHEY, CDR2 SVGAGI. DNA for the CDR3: TGTGCCAGCAGTTACCTCCCTATCCGGGAGGGGAACACCGGGGAGCTGTTTTTT. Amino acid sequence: CASSYLPIREGNTGELFF.

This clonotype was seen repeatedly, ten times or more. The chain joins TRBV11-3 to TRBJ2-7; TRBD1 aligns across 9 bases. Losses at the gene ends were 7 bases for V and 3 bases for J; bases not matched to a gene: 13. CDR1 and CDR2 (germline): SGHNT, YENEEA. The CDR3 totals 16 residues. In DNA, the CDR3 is TGTGCCAGCACCCAGCGACCGGGACAGGGATACTACGAGCAGTACTTC. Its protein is CASTQRPGQGYYEQYF.

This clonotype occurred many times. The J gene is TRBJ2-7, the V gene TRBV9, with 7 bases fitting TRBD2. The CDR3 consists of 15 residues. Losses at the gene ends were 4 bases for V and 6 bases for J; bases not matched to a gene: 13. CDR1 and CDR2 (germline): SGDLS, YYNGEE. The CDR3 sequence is CASSSTSGLLFEQYF. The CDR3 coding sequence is TGTGCCAGCAGCTCCACCTCGGGACTACTCTTCGAGCAGTACTTC. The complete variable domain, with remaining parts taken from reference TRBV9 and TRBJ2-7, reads DSGVTQTPKHLITATGQRVTLRCSPRSGDLSVYWYQQSLDQGLQFLIQYYNGEERAKGNILERFSAQQFPDLHSELNLSSLELGDSALYFCASSSTSGLLFEQYFGPGTRLTVT.

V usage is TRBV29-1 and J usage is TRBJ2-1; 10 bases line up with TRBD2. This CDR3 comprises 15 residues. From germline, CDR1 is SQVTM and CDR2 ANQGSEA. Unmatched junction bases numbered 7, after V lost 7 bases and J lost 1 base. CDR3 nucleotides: TGCAGCGAAGGTAGCGGGAGGTTATCCTACAATGAGCAGTTCTTC. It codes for CSEGSGRLSYNEQFF.

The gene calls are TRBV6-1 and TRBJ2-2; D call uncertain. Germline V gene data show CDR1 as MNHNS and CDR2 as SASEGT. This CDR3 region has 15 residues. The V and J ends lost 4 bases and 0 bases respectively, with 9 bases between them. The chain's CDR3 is CASSVQSANTGELFF. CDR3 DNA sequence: TGTGCCAGCAGTGTTCAGTCTGCGAACACCGGGGAGCTGTTTTTT.

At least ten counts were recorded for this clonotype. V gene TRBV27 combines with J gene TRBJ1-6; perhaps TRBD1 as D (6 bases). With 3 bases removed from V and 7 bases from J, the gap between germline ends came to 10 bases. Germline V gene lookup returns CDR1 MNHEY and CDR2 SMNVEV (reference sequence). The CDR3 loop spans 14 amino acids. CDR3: CASSFRGGNSPLHF. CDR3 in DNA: TGTGCCAGCAGTTTCAGGGGTGGGAATTCACCCCTCCACTTT.

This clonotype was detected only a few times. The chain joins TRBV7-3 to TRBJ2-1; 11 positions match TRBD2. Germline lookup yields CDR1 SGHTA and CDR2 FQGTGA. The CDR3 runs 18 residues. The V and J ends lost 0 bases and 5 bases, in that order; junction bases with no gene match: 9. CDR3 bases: TGTGCCAGCAGCTTAACCTTCCGGACTAGCGGGCCCCACAATGAGCAGTTCTTC. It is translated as CASSLTFRTSGPHNEQFF.

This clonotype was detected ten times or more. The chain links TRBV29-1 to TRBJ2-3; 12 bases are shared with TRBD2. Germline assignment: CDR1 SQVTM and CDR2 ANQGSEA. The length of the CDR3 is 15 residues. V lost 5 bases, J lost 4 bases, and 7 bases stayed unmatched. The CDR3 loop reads CSVLGTSGFSDTQYF. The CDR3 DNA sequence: TGCAGCGTTTTAGGGACTAGCGGGTTTTCAGATACGCAGTATTTT.

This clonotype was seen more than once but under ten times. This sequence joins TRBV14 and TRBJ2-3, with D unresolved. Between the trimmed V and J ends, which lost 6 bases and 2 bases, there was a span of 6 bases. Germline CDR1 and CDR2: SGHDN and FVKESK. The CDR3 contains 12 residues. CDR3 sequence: CASRGHTDTQYF. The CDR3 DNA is TGTGCCAGCAGGGGCCACACAGATACGCAGTATTTT.

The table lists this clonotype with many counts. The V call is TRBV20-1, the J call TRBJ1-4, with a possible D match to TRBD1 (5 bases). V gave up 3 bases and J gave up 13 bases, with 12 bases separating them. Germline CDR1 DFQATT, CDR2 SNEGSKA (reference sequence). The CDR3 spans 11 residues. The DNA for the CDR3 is TGCAGTGCTAGTTGGCAGGGCGGACTGTTTTTT. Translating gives CSASWQGGLFF.

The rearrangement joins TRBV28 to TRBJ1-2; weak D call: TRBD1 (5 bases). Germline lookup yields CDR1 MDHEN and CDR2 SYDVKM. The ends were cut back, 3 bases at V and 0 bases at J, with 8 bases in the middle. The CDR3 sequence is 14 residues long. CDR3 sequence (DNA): TGTGCCAGCAGTTTTGTCAGGGCTAACTATGGCTACACCTTC. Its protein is CASSFVRANYGYTF.

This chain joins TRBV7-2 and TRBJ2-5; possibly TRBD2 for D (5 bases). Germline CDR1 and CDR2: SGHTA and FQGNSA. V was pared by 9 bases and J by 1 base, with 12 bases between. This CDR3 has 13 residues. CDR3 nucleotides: TGTGCCAGTAATCCTAGCAGCCAAGAGACCCAGTACTTC. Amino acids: CASNPSSQETQYF.

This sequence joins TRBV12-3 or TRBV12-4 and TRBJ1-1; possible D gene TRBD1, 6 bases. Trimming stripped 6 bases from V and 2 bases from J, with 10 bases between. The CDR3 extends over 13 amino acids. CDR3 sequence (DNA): TGTGCCAGCAGAACAGGGCCAAACACTGAAGCTTTCTTT. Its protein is CASRTGPNTEAFF.

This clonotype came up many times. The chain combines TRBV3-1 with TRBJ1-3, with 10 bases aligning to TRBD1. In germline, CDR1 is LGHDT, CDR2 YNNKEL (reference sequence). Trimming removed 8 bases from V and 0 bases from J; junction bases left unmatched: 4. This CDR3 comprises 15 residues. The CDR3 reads CASGDRGHSGNTIYF. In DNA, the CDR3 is TGTGCCAGCGGGGACAGGGGTCACTCTGGAAACACCATATATTTT.

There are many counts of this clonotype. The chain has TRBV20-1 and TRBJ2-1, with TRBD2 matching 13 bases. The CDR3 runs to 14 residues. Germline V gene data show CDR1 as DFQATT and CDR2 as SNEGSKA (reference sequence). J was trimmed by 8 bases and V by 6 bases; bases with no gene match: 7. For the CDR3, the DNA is TGCAGTGCCTACGGACTAGCGGGAGTAGATGAGCAGTTCTTC. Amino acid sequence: CSAYGLAGVDEQFF.

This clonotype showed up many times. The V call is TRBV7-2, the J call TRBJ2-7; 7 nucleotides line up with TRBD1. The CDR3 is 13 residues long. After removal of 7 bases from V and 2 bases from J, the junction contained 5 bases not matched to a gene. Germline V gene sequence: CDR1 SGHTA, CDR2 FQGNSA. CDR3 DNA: TGTGCCAGCACTCCGGGACAGACCTACGAGCAGTACTTC. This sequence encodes CASTPGQTYEQYF.

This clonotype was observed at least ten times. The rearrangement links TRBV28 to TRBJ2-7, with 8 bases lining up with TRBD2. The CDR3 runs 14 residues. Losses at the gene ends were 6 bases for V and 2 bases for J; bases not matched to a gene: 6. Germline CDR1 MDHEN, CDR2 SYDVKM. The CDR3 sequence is CASRYSGKPYEQYF. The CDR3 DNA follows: TGTGCCAGCAGGTATAGCGGGAAACCCTACGAGCAGTACTTC.

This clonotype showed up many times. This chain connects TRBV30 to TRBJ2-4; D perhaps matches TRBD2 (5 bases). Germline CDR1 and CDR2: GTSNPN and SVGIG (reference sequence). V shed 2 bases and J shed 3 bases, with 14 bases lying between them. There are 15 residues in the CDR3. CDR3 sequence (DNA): TGTGCCTGGAGTCTAAACCGGGAAATCAAAAACATTCAGTACTTC. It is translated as CAWSLNREIKNIQYF.

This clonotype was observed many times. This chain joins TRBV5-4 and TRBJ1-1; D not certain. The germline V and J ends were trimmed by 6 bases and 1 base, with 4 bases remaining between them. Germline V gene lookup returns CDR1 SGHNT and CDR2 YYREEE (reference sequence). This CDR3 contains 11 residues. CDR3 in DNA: TGTGCCAGCACAGGGAACACTGAAGCTTTCTTT. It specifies CASTGNTEAFF.

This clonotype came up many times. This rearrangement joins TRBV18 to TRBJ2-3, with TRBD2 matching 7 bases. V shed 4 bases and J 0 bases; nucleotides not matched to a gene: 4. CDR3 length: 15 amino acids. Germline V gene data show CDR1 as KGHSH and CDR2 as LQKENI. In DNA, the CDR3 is TGTGCCAGCTCACGGGAGGGGCCTAGCACAGATACGCAGTATTTT. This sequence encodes CASSREGPSTDTQYF. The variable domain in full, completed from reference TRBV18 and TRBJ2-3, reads NAGVMQNPRHLVRRRGQEARLRCSPMKGHSHVYWYRQLPEEGLKFMVYLQKENIIDESGMPKERFSAEFPKEGPSILRIQQVVRGDSAAYFCASSREGPSTDTQYFGPGTRLTVL.

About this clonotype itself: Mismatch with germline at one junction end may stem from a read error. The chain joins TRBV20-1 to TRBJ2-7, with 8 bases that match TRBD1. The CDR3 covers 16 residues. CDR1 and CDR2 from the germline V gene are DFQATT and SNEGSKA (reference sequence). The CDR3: CSTRDPRTGLTYEQYF. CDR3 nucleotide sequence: TGCAGTACTAGAGATCCCAGGACAGGGCTCACCTACGAGCAGTACTTC.

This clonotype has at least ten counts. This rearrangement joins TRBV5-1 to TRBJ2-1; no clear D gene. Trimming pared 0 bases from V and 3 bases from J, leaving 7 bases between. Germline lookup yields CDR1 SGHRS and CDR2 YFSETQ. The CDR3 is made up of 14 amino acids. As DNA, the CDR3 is TGCGCCAGCAGCTTGGAGCTTGGCTACAATGAGCAGTTCTTC. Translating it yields CASSLELGYNEQFF.

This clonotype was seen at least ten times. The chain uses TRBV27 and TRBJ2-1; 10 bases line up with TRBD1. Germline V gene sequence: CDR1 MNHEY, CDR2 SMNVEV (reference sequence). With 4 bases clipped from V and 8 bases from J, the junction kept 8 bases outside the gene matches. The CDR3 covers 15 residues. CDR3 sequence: CASSSPGQGIDEQFF. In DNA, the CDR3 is TGTGCCAGCAGTTCACCGGGACAGGGGATCGATGAGCAGTTCTTC.

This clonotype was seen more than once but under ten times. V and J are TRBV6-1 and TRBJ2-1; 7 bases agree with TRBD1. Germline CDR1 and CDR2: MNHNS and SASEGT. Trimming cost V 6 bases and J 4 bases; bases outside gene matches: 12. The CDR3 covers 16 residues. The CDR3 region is CASRDGQAGEYNEQFF. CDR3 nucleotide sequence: TGTGCCAGCAGGGATGGACAGGCCGGGGAATACAATGAGCAGTTCTTC.

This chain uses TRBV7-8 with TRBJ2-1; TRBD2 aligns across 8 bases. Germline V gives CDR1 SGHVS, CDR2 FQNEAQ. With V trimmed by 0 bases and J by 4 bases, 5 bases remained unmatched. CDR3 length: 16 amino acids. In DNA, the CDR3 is TGTGCCAGCAGCTTAGCCGGGAGGGCCAAGTACAATGAGCAGTTCTTC. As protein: CASSLAGRAKYNEQFF.

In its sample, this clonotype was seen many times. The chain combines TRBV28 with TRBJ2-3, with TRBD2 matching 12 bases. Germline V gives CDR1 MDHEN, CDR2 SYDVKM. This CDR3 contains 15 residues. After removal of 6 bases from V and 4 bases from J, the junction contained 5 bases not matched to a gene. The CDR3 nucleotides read TGTGCCAGCAGCCCTAGCGGGAGGGATGCAGATACGCAGTATTTT. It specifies CASSPSGRDADTQYF.

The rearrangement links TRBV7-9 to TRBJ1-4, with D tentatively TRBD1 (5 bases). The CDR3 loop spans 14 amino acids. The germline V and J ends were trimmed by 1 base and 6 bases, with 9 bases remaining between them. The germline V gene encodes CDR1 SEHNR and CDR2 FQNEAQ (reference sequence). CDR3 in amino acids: CASSLGGEYEKLFF. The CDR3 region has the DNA TGTGCCAGCAGCTTAGGAGGGGAGTATGAAAAACTGTTTTTT.

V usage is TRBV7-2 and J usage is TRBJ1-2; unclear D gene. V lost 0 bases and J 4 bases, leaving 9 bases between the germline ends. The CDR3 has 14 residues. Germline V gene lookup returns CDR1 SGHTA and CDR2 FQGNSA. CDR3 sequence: CASSLAPGSYGYTF. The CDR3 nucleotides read TGTGCCAGCAGCTTAGCTCCCGGTTCCTATGGCTACACCTTC.

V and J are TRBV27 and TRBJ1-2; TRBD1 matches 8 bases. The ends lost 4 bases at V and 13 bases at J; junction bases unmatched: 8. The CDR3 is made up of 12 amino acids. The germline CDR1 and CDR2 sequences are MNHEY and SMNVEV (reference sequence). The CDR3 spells CASSWGDRTPTF. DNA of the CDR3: TGTGCCAGCAGTTGGGGGGACAGGACTCCCACCTTC.

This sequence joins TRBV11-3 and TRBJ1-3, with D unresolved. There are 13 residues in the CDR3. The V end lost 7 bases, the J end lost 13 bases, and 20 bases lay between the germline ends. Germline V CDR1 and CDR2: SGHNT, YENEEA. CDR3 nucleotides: TGTGCCAGCACCATGACGGACTCGCCGCGAATATATTTT. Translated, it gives CASTMTDSPRIYF.

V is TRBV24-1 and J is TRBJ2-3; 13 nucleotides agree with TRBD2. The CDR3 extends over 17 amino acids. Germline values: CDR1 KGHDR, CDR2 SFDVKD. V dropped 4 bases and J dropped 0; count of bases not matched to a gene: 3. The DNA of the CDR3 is TGTGCCACCAGTGACCCGGGACTAGCGGGAAGCACAGATACGCAGTATTTT. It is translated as CATSDPGLAGSTDTQYF.